This is a list of T cell receptor beta chains from one sample in a study of cytomegalovirus exposure and HLA in healthy donors. Profiling relied on immunoSEQ multiplex PCR, and the TCRdb table lists in-frame clones only, not all of them. The table has 80,000 to 95,000 clones, about 80% seen once. Sequencing was done on a sample of PBMCs. Source of these receptors: a female donor in good health and CMV-seronegative. The CDR3 runs from the conserved cysteine through the conserved F or W. Only part of the rows carry a size: once, few, many, or a class if the clone is expanded.

J gene: TRBJ1-3; V gene: TRBV25-1; clone size: .; CDR3 protein: CASSSGTFSGNTIYF
J gene: TRBJ2-6; V gene: TRBV6-1; clone size: .; CDR3 protein: CASSEVRAGASGANVLTF
J gene: TRBJ1-1; V gene: TRBV7-9; clone size: .; CDR3 protein: CASSGAGTVNTEAFF
J gene: TRBJ2-5; V gene: TRBV5-1; clone size: .; CDR3 protein: CASSLDIPRGKETQYF
J gene: TRBJ1-2; V gene: TRBV28; clone size: .; CDR3 protein: CASSLPGQGAGYTF
J gene: TRBJ2-7; V gene: TRBV5-1; clone size: .; CDR3 protein: CASSLAEQGGAYEQYF
J gene: TRBJ1-1; V gene: TRBV5-1; clone size: .; CDR3 protein: CASSAGTGRTNTEAFF
J gene: TRBJ2-6; V gene: TRBV2; clone size: .; CDR3 protein: CASSAGSGANVLTF
J gene: TRBJ1-1; V gene: TRBV6-1; clone size: .; CDR3 protein: CASSEPDSSMNTEAFF
J gene: TRBJ1-2; V gene: TRBV5-4; clone size: .; CDR3 protein: CASSPRGQGKGYGYTF
J gene: TRBJ2-2; V gene: TRBV29-1; clone size: .; CDR3 protein: CSVGTNTGELFF
J gene: TRBJ2-3; V gene: TRBV27; clone size: .; CDR3 protein: CASRNSGGRDTQYF
J gene: TRBJ1-2; V gene: TRBV6-5; clone size: .; CDR3 protein: CASSSTSEQRYTF
J gene: TRBJ2-2; V gene: TRBV5-1; clone size: few; CDR3 protein: CASRLNTGELFF
J gene: TRBJ1-3; V gene: TRBV19; clone size: .; CDR3 protein: CASSIGQAGNTIYF
J gene: TRBJ1-5; V gene: TRBV7-2; clone size: once; CDR3 protein: CASSRDRINQPQHF
J gene: TRBJ1-3; V gene: TRBV30; clone size: few; CDR3 protein: CASKTGLSGNTIYF
J gene: TRBJ1-4; V gene: TRBV6-1; clone size: .; CDR3 protein: CASSEVGAGEKLFF
J gene: TRBJ1-1; V gene: TRBV9; clone size: .; CDR3 protein: CASSVGQGGNTEAFF
J gene: TRBJ2-7; V gene: TRBV6-5; clone size: .; CDR3 protein: CASSLGTTGSYEQYF
J gene: TRBJ1-1; V gene: TRBV7-3; clone size: .; CDR3 protein: CASSLQRAVNTEAFF
J gene: TRBJ1-6; V gene: TRBV19; clone size: .; CDR3 protein: CASRAGTANSPLHF
J gene: TRBJ2-7; V gene: TRBV19; clone size: .; CDR3 protein: CASSISPSTGGRPYEQHF
J gene: TRBJ2-1; V gene: TRBV9; clone size: few; CDR3 protein: CASSTILGGEQFF
J gene: TRBJ1-1; V gene: TRBV10-3; clone size: .; CDR3 protein: CAISDPTDANTEAFF
J gene: TRBJ2-3; V gene: TRBV4-1; clone size: .; CDR3 protein: CASSQGGDLRTDTQYF
J gene: TRBJ1-1; V gene: TRBV7-2; clone size: .; CDR3 protein: CASSSSNASPEAFF
J gene: TRBJ1-1; V gene: TRBV6-6; clone size: few; CDR3 protein: CASSKPTGGTEAFF
J gene: TRBJ2-1; V gene: TRBV11-2; clone size: few; CDR3 protein: CASSALAINNEQFF
J gene: TRBJ1-2; V gene: TRBV28; clone size: .; CDR3 protein: CASRAGWGYTF
J gene: TRBJ1-1; V gene: TRBV5-4; clone size: .; CDR3 protein: CASSSGHRLNTEAFF
J gene: TRBJ2-7; V gene: TRBV28; clone size: .; CDR3 protein: CASSPQPGDEQYF
J gene: TRBJ2-7; V gene: TRBV7-9; clone size: few; CDR3 protein: CASSPLTAYEQYF
J gene: TRBJ1-1; V gene: TRBV10-3; clone size: few; CDR3 protein: CASSYSRTPNTEAFF
J gene: TRBJ1-5; V gene: TRBV2; clone size: .; CDR3 protein: CASSEGQGKGQPQHF
J gene: TRBJ2-2; V gene: TRBV19; clone size: once; CDR3 protein: CASIPTQNTGELFF
J gene: TRBJ2-7; V gene: TRBV27; clone size: .; CDR3 protein: CASSLLGTGVTYEQYF
J gene: TRBJ2-5; V gene: TRBV19; clone size: .; CDR3 protein: CASSDRSQETQYF
J gene: TRBJ2-7; V gene: TRBV10-2; clone size: .; CDR3 protein: CASSNPTSGWGGEQYF
J gene: TRBJ2-3; V gene: TRBV19; clone size: .; CDR3 protein: CASSIEAPGGADTQYF
J gene: TRBJ2-5; V gene: TRBV18; clone size: .; CDR3 protein: CASSPWTSGRAGRETQYF
J gene: TRBJ1-2; V gene: TRBV28; clone size: .; CDR3 protein: CASRSPQGGGYTF
J gene: TRBJ2-6; V gene: TRBV29-1; clone size: .; CDR3 protein: CSASGQGVSGANVLTF
J gene: TRBJ1-2; V gene: TRBV16; clone size: .; CDR3 protein: CASSFDSTYGYTF
J gene: TRBJ1-5; V gene: TRBV2; clone size: .; CDR3 protein: CASRPTGDQPQHF
J gene: TRBJ1-1; V gene: TRBV5-6; clone size: few; CDR3 protein: CASSSTGGITEAFF
J gene: TRBJ1-6; V gene: TRBV5-4; clone size: once; CDR3 protein: CASSLSLGNSPNSPLHF
J gene: TRBJ2-5; V gene: TRBV7-9; clone size: .; CDR3 protein: CASSDGTSGEKETQYF
J gene: TRBJ2-7; V gene: TRBV5-1; clone size: .; CDR3 protein: CASSFGSLGEQYF
J gene: TRBJ2-1; V gene: TRBV28; clone size: .; CDR3 protein: CASRTGTAYNEQFF
J gene: TRBJ2-1; V gene: TRBV6-5; clone size: .; CDR3 protein: CASSYDGRGDEQFF
J gene: TRBJ2-7; V gene: TRBV27; clone size: once; CDR3 protein: CASSFTGDEQYF